This T cell receptor (beta chain) was retrieved from a study of blood T cell repertoires in COVID-19. Repertoires were generated with immunoSEQ multiplex PCR, while TCRdb's copy carries only in-frame clones and drops some. The top ten clones hold 0.7% of a sample with 260,000 or so clones, nearly 90% of them seen once. In germline, CDR1 is SGHVS, CDR2 FNYEAQ. CDR3 length: 17 amino acids. Trimming took 5 bases from V and 3 from J; bases not matched to a gene: 14. The sample taken for sequencing was peripheral blood. The clonotype comes from a human donor in a cohort sampled during active COVID-19. This chain joins TRBV7-6 and TRBJ1-1, with TRBD1 matching 8 bases. CDR3 region: CASSPSKQWTGHTEAFF. CDR3 DNA: TGTGCCAGCAGCCCCAGCAAGCAGTGGACAGGGCACACTGAAGCTTTCTTT. The variable domain in full, completed from reference TRBV7-6 and TRBJ1-1, reads GAGVSQSPRYKVTKRGQDVALRCDPISGHVSLYWYRQALGQGPEFLTYFNYEAQQDKSGLPNDRFSAERPEGSISTLTIQRTEQRDSAMYRCASSPSKQWTGHTEAFFGQGTRLTVV.